This T cell receptor (beta chain) was captured by sequencing in a study of beta chain features in type 1 diabetes (dated by TCRdb to the late 2010s). General notes on the study: Patients and healthy donors did not differ in mean age, gender distribution, total cell number or subset yield. Across all samples, about 110 million sorted cells were examined, and cell number per subset correlated strongly with RNA yield. In the study, recently diagnosed type 1 diabetes patients and matched healthy donors were compared on the TCRB repertoires of their sorted circulating CD4+ T cell subsets. Naive and central memory subsets were obtained from all 30 or so donors, but regulatory and stem cell-like memory subsets were isolated from only 8 patients and 8 healthy donors.

V was cut back by 3 bases and J by 4 bases, leaving a gap of 13 bases between them. The germline V gene (reference sequence) provides CDR1 SEHNR and CDR2 FQNEAQ. The CDR3 numbers 15 residues from cysteine through phenylalanine. The only DNA kept is the CDR3, 45 bases in frame from the first base. Concerning this clone itself: There is no known antigen for this receptor. There are no base qualities to consult, and no much larger clone falls within one base.

A single peripheral blood draw of around 120 mL on average was collected from each donor into heparinised tubes. A BD FACSAria II was used to sort naive, central memory, regulatory and stem cell-like memory CD4+ T cells with a panel that included CD45RO, CCR7, CD25, CD127, CD95 and CD27. All sorted populations exceeded 95% purity. Right away, PBMCs were isolated by Lymphoprep density gradient centrifugation and were stained directly, with no culture step. So that batch effects would be minimized, each experiment stained and sorted samples in pairs, pairing one healthy donor with one patient. General study outcomes and caveats: At VDJ recombination sites, type 1 diabetes patients had fewer insertions and more deleted nucleotides, which implies abnormalities in thymic rearrangement. Because cDNA was sequenced instead of genomic DNA, activated cells with high expression could be over-represented, although the groups did not differ in activation or CD3 levels. Because the HLA sub-analyses included only small numbers of individuals, any influence of HLA type on TCRB rearrangement was left unresolved. Type 1 diabetes patients showed a moderate but significant shortening of TCRB CDR3 length in all four CD4+ subsets. Naive, central memory and regulatory TCRB repertoires appeared to be more similar among patients than among healthy donors. PCR may preferentially amplify shorter templates, but because patient and control samples were amplified and corrected together, any resulting skew would affect both groups equally.

The entire amount of isolated RNA was reverse transcribed using the High Capacity cDNA Reverse Transcription Kit, so the sequenced TCRB transcripts were expressed ones. Naive, central memory and regulatory T cell samples underwent deep immunoSEQ sequencing, averaging around 3.7 million total reads per sample. Sorted cells were lysed in RLT buffer and RNA was extracted with DNase-treated RNeasy Micro or Mini kits, depending on cell number. To prevent cross-contamination, every cell subset was processed on its own, while patient and healthy donor samples were processed together. TCRB sequences were amplified from cDNA with the immunoSEQ multiplex PCR, producing 87-bp fragments spanning the CDR3 region. Sequencing of the amplicons was performed on the Illumina HiSeq platform. As for the authors' bioinformatics: PCR bias was corrected computationally using synthetic template baselines, and reads within Hamming distance 2 were collapsed, with unmergeable singletons discarded. Reads were aligned against IMGT to assign V, D and J genes, CDR3 length and insertions or deletions at six rearrangement sites. Within each subset, clonotype counts were normalized to the number of sorted cells before true diversity and Gini coefficients were calculated with the tcR R package. The overlap coefficient, calculated on TCRB nucleotide sequences, was used to quantify repertoire sharing. As a proxy for the pre-selection repertoire, out-of-frame TCRB sequences from naive cells were analyzed. TCRdb retrieved this table from immuneACCESS and kept in-frame rearrangements only. Not all clones are present; in checked studies, unresolved V genes account for under half, and no reason is known for the remainder. V, J and clone size are taken as reported in that table, and D and trimming were inferred from the DNA itself. The sample includes around 500,000 clones, with roughly 10% observed a single time. Approximately 0.05% of the sample belongs to the ten largest clones.

This receptor was obtained from a woman aged 18-35 years in good health. This receptor chain uses TRBV7-9 and TRBJ2-1, with a tentative D gene TRBD2 over 6 matching bases. Sequenced sample: naive CD4+ T cells from blood. This sample's cell subset or site label indicates: true naive CD4+ T cells. The nucleotide sequence reads TGTGCCAGCAGCTTCGGGACGGGAGTATACAATGAGCAGTTCTTC. Its protein is CASSFGTGVYNEQFF.